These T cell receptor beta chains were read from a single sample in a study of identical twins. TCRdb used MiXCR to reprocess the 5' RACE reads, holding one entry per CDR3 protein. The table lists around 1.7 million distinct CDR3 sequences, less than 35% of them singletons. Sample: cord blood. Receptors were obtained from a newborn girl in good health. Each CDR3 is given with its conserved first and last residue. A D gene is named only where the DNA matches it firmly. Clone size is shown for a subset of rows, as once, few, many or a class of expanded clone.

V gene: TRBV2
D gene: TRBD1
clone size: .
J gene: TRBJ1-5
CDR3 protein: CASRPEIQGNQPQHF
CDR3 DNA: TGTGCCAGCAGGCCCGAGATACAGGGGAATCAGCCCCAGCATTTT

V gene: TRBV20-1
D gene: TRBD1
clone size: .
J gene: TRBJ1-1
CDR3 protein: CSARLQGRVNTEAFF
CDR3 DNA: TGCAGTGCTAGGTTACAGGGGCGAGTGAACACTGAAGCTTTCTTT

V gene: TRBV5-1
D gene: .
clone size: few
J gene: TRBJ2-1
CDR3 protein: CASSLGQGPISYNEQFF
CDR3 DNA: TGCGCCAGCAGCTTGGGACAAGGACCGATTTCCTACAATGAGCAGTTCTTC

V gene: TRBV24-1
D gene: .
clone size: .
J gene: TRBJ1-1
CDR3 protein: CATSDLEGITEAFF
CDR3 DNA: TGTGCCACCAGTGATTTGGAGGGGATCACTGAAGCTTTCTTT

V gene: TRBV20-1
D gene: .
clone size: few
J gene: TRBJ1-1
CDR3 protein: CSARKYEIPEAFF
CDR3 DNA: TGCAGTGCTAGAAAGTATGAAATCCCGGAGGCTTTCTTT

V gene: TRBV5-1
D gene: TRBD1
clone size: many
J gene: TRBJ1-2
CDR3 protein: CASSSGGSYGYTF
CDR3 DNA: TGTGCCAGCAGTTCAGGGGGCTCTTATGGCTACACCTTC

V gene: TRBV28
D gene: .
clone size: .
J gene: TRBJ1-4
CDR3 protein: CASSKWGAGRFEKLFF
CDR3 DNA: TGTGCCAGCAGTAAATGGGGTGCCGGACGCTTCGAAAAACTGTTTTTT

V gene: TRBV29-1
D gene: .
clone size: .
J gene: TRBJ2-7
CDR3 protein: CSVELANTGGKDEQYF
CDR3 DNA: TGCAGCGTTGAACTAGCGAACACCGGGGGCAAGGACGAGCAGTACTTC

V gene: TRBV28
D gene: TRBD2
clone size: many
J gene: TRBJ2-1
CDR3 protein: CASGGRLAGEESYNEQFF
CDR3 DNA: TGTGCCAGCGGGGGGCGACTAGCGGGAGAAGAGTCCTACAATGAGCAGTTCTTC

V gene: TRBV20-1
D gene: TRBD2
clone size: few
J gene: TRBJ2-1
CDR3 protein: CSARRPSGSNEQFF
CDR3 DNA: TGCAGTGCTAGAAGGCCTAGCGGGAGCAATGAGCAGTTCTTC

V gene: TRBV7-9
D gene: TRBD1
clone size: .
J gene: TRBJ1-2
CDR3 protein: CASGKGQSPNYGYTF
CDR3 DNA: TGTGCCAGCGGCAAGGGACAGTCTCCTAACTATGGCTACACCTTC

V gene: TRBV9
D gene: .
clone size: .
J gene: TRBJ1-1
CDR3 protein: CASSLEFADEAFF
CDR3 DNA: TGTGCCAGCAGCCTAGAATTCGCGGATGAAGCTTTCTTT

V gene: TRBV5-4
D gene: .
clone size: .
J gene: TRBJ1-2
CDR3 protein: CASSPSRGSDYGYTF
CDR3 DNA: TGTGCCAGCAGCCCATCCCGGGGTTCGGACTATGGCTACACCTTC

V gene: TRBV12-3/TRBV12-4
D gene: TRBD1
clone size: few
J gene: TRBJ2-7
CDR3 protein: CASSFPGQGAYEQYF
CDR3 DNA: TGTGCCAGCAGTTTCCCGGGACAGGGAGCCTACGAGCAGTACTTC

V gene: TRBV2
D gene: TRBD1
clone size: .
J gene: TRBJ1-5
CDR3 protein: CASSDLRDRALYRNQPQHF
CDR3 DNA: TGTGCCAGCAGTGACTTGCGAGACAGGGCCTTATATCGCAATCAGCCCCAGCATTTT

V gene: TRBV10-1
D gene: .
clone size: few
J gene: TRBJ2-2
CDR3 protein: CASSGGGMAGELFF
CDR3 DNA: TGCGCCAGCAGTGGAGGAGGGATGGCCGGGGAGCTGTTTTTT

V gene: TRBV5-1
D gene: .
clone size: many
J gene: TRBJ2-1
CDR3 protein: CASSSESPYNEQFF
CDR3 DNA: TGCGCCAGCAGCTCAGAATCCCCCTACAATGAGCAGTTCTTC

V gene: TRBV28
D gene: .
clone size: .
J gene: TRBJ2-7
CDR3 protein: CASSFQSPYEQYF
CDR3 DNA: TGTGCCAGCAGTTTCCAGAGCCCCTACGAGCAGTACTTC

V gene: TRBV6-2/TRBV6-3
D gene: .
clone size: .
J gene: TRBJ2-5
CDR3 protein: CASGRLAPFAFRETQYF
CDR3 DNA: TGTGCCAGCGGCCGGCTAGCGCCGTTTGCCTTCCGGGAGACCCAGTACTTC

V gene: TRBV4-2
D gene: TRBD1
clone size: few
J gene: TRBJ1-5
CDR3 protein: CASSLSDRGRNQPQHF
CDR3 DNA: TGTGCCAGCAGCCTTTCCGACAGGGGGCGAAATCAGCCCCAGCATTTT

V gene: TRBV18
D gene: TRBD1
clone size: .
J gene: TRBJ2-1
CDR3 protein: CASSPAGTGRSVGYNEQFF
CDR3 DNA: TGTGCCAGCTCACCCGCAGGGACAGGAAGGTCCGTCGGCTACAATGAGCAGTTCTTC

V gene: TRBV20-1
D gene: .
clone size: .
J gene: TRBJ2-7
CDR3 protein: CSAREGTGGAYEQYF
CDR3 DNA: TGCAGTGCTAGGGAGGGGACTGGCGGAGCCTACGAGCAGTACTTC

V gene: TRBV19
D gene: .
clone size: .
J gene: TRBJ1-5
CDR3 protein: CASSIVGVDQPQHF
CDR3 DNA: TGTGCCAGTAGTATAGTGGGCGTGGATCAGCCCCAGCATTTT